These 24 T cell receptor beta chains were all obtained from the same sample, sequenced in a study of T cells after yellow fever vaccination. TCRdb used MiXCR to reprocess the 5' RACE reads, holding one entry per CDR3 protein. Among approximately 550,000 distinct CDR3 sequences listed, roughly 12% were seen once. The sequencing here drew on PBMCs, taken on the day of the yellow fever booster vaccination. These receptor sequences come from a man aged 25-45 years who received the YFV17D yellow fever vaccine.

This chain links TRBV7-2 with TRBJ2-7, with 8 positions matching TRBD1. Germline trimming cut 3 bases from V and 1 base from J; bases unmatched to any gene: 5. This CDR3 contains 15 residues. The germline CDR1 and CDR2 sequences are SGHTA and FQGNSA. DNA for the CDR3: TGTGCCAGCAGCTTGGACAGGGCTCTTTCCTACGAGCAGTACTTC. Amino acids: CASSLDRALSYEQYF.

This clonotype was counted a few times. The CDR3 protein is CASADGYSYNEQFF. DNA for the CDR3: TGTGCCAGTGCTGACGGATACTCCTACAATGAGCAGTTCTTC. The gene calls are TRBV12-3 or TRBV12-4 and TRBJ2-1, with D unclear. V was shortened by 9 bases and J by 0 bases, with 12 bases between the two germline ends. The CDR3 contains 14 residues.

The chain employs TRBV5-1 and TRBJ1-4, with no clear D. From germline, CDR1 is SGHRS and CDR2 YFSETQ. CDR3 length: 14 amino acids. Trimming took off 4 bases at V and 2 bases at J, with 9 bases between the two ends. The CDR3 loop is CASSVSGTNEKLFF. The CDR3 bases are TGCGCCAGCAGCGTGTCCGGGACTAATGAAAAACTGTTTTTT.

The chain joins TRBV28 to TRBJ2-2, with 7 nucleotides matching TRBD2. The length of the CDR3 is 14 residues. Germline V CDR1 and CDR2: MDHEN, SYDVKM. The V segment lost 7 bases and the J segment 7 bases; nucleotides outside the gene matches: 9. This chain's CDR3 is CASKRGGNGGELFF. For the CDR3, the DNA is TGTGCCAGCAAGCGGGGAGGGAATGGCGGGGAGCTGTTTTTT.

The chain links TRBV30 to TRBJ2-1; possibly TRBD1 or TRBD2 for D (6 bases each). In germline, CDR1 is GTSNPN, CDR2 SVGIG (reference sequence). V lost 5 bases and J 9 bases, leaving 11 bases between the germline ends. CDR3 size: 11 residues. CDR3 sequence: CAWDGGGEQFF. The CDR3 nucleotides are TGTGCCTGGGACGGGGGCGGTGAGCAGTTCTTC.

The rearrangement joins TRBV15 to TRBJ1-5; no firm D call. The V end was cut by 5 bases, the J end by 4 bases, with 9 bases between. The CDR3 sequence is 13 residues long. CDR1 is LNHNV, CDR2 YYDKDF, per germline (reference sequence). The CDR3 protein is CATSRLGNQPQHF. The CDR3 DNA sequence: TGTGCCACCAGCCGACTGGGGAATCAGCCCCAGCATTTT. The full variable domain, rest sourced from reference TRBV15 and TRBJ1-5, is DAMVIQNPRYQVTQFGKPVTLSCSQTLNHNVMYWYQQKSSQAPKLLFHYYDKDFNNEADTPDNFQSRRPNTSFCFLDIRSPGLGDTAMYLCATSRLGNQPQHFGDGTRLSIL.

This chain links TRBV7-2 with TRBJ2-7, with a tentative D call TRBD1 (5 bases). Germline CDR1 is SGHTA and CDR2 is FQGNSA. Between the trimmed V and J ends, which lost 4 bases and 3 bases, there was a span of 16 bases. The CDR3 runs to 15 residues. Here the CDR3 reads CASSYKTDSHYEQYF. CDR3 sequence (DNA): TGTGCCAGCAGCTACAAGACAGATTCTCACTACGAGCAGTACTTC.

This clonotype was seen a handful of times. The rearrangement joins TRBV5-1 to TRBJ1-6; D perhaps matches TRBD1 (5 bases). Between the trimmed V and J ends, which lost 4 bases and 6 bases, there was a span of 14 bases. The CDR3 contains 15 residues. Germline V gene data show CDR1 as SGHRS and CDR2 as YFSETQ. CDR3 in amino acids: CASSAGDLLNSPLHF. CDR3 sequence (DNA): TGCGCCAGCAGCGCCGGGGACCTCCTTAATTCACCCCTCCACTTT.

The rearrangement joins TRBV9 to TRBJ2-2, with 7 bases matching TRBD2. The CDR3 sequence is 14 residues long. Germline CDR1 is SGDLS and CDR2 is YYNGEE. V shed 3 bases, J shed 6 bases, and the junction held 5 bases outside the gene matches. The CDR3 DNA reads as TGTGCCAGCAGCGCGGGGGGAGGCGCCGGGGAGCTGTTTTTT. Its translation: CASSAGGGAGELFF.

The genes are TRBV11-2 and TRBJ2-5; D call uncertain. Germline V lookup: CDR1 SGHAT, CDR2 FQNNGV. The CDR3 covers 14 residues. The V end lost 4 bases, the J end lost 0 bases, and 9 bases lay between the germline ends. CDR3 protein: CASSWTRYQETQYF. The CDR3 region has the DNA TGTGCCAGCAGCTGGACCAGGTACCAAGAGACCCAGTACTTC.

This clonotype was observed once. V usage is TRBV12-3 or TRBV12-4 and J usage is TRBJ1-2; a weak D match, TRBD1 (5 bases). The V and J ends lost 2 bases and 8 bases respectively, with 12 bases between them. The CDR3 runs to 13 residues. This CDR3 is CASSLIGRDGYTF. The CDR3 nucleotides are TGTGCCAGCAGTTTAATCGGGAGGGACGGCTACACCTTC.

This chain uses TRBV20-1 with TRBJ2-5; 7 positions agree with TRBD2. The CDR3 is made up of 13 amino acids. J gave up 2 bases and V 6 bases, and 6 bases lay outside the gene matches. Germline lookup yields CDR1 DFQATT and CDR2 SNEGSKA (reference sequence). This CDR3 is CSAGGRSQETQYF. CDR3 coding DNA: TGCAGTGCGGGAGGGCGTTCTCAAGAGACCCAGTACTTC.

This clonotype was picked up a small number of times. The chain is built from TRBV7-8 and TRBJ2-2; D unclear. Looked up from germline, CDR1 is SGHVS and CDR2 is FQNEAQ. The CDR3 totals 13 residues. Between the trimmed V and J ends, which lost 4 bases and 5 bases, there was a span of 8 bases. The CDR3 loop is CASSSEVTGELFF. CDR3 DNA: TGTGCCAGCAGCTCAGAGGTTACCGGGGAGCTGTTTTTT.

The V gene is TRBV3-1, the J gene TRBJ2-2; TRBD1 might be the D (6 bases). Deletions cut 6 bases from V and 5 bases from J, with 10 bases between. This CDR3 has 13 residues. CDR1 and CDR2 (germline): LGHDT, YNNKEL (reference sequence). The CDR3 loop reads CASRITGTGELFF. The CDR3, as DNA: TGTGCCAGCAGAATTACAGGGACCGGGGAGCTGTTTTTT.

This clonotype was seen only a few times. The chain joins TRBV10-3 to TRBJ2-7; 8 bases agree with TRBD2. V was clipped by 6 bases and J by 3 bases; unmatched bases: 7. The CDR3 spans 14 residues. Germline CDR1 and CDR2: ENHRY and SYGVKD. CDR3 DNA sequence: TGTGCCATCAGGGGGCTAGCGGGCGACTACGAGCAGTACTTC. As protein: CAIRGLAGDYEQYF.

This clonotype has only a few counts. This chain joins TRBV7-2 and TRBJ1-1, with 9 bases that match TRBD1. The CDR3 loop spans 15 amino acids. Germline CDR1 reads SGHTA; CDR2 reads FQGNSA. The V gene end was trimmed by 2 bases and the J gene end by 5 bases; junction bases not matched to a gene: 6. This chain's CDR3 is CASSLRGQGGTEAFF. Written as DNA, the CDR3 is TGTGCCAGCAGCTTAAGGGGACAGGGTGGAACTGAAGCTTTCTTT.

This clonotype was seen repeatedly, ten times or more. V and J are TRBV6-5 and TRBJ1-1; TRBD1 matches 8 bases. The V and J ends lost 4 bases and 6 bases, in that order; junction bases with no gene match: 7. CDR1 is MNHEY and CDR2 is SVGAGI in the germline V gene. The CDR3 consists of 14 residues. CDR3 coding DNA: TGTGCCAGCAGTTCGGACAGGGCGAGAGCTGAAGCTTTCTTT. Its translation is CASSSDRARAEAFF.

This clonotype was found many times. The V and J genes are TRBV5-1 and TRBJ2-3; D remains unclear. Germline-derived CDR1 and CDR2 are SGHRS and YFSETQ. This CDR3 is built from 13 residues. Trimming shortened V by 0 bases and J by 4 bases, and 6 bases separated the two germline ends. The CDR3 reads CASSLAFADTQYF. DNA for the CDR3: TGCGCCAGCAGCTTGGCCTTCGCAGATACGCAGTATTTT.

CDR3 region: CASSLRDSRDTQYF. The CDR3 DNA sequence: TGTGCCAGCAGCCTTCGCGACTCCCGAGATACGCAGTATTTT. The rearrangement links TRBV9 to TRBJ2-3; unclear D gene. V gave up 4 bases and J gave up 5 bases, with 14 bases separating them. The germline CDR1 and CDR2 sequences are SGDLS and YYNGEE. The CDR3 extends over 14 amino acids. Complete variable domain (other parts from reference TRBV9 and TRBJ2-3): DSGVTQTPKHLITATGQRVTLRCSPRSGDLSVYWYQQSLDQGLQFLIQYYNGEERAKGNILERFSAQQFPDLHSELNLSSLELGDSALYFCASSLRDSRDTQYFGPGTRLTVL.

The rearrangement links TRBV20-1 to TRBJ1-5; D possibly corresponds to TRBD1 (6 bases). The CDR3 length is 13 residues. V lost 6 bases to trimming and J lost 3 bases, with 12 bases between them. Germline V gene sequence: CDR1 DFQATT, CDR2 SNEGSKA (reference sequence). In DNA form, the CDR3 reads TGCAGTGCGAACACAGGGCCCAATCAGCCCCAGCATTTT. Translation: CSANTGPNQPQHF.

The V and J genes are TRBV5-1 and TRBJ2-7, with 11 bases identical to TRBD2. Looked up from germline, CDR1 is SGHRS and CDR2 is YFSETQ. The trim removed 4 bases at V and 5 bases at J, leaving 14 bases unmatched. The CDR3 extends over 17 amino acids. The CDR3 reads CASSGGNSGRAVDEQYF. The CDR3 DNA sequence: TGCGCCAGCAGCGGCGGAAATAGCGGGAGGGCCGTCGACGAGCAGTACTTC.

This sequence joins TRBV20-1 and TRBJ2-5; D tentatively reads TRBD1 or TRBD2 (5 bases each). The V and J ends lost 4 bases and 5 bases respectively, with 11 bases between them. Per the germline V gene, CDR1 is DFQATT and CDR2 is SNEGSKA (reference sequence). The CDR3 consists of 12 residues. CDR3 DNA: TGCAGTGCTAACTTGGGGGAGGAGACCCAGTACTTC. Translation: CSANLGEETQYF.

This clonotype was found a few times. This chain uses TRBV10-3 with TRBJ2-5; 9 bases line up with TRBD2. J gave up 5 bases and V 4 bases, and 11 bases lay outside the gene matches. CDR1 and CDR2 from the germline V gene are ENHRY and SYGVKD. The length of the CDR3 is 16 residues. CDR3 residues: CAISAWASGTGETQYF. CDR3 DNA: TGTGCCATCAGTGCCTGGGCTAGCGGGACGGGGGAGACCCAGTACTTC.

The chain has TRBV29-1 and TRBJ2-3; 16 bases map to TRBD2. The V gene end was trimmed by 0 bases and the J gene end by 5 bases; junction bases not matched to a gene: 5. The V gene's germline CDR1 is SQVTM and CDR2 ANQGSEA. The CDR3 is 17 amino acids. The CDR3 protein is CSVEEGLAGGPVDTQYF. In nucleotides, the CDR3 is TGCAGCGTTGAAGAGGGACTAGCGGGAGGGCCAGTAGATACGCAGTATTTT.